A selection of T cell receptor beta chains follows, all from one sample in a study of OX40 agonist ivuxolimab in advanced cancers. Using immunoSEQ multiplex PCR, the repertoire was profiled, and TCRdb retains in-frame clones only, with some absent. The sample shows more than 85,000 clones, around 91% of them seen only once. Material: CD4+ or CD8+ T cells sorted from blood, obtained in a trial of the OX40 agonist ivuxolimab. These receptors were taken from an adult with an advanced solid tumor such as melanoma, head and neck, liver or kidney cancer. Each CDR3 is given with its conserved first and last residue. A D gene is named only where the DNA matches it firmly. Only part of the rows carry a size: once, few, many, or a class if the clone is expanded.

abundance: .
v_gene: TRBV28
j_gene: TRBJ2-1
d_gene: TRBD2
CDR3aa: CASSPGTSGSRNEQFF
CDR3nt: TGTGCCAGCAGTCCCGGGACTAGCGGGAGCAGGAATGAGCAGTTCTTC

abundance: .
v_gene: TRBV6-4
j_gene: TRBJ2-1
d_gene: .
CDR3aa: CASRSGGTSGNEQFF
CDR3nt: TGTGCCAGCAGGAGCGGCGGAACTTCGGGCAATGAGCAGTTCTTC

abundance: .
v_gene: TRBV19
j_gene: TRBJ1-4
d_gene: .
CDR3aa: CASSGGGHRNEKLFF
CDR3nt: TGTGCCAGTAGTGGGGGGGGACACAGGAATGAAAAACTGTTTTTT

abundance: .
v_gene: TRBV5-1
j_gene: TRBJ2-2
d_gene: .
CDR3aa: CASSLVMGSNTGELFF
CDR3nt: TGCGCCAGCAGCTTGGTTATGGGATCGAACACCGGGGAGCTGTTTTTT

abundance: .
v_gene: TRBV30
j_gene: TRBJ2-3
d_gene: TRBD2
CDR3aa: CAWGPSAGGLIDTQYF
CDR3nt: TGTGCCTGGGGCCCGTCGGCGGGAGGGCTCATAGATACGCAGTATTTT

abundance: .
v_gene: TRBV7-2
j_gene: TRBJ2-2
d_gene: TRBD1
CDR3aa: CASLQDRGATGELFF
CDR3nt: TGTGCCAGCCTCCAGGACAGGGGGGCTACCGGGGAGCTGTTTTTT

abundance: .
v_gene: TRBV18
j_gene: TRBJ2-1
d_gene: TRBD2
CDR3aa: CASSPQDAGGGDEQFF
CDR3nt: TGTGCCAGCTCACCACAAGATGCGGGAGGAGGCGATGAGCAGTTCTTC

abundance: .
v_gene: TRBV15
j_gene: TRBJ2-3
d_gene: TRBD2
CDR3aa: CATSAGLASDTQYF
CDR3nt: TGTGCCACCAGCGCGGGACTAGCATCAGATACGCAGTATTTT

abundance: few
v_gene: TRBV7-3
j_gene: TRBJ2-1
d_gene: .
CDR3aa: CASRPTVAYNEQFF
CDR3nt: TGTGCCAGCAGGCCGACAGTCGCCTACAATGAGCAGTTCTTC

abundance: .
v_gene: TRBV7-2
j_gene: TRBJ1-1
d_gene: TRBD1
CDR3aa: CASSRDRGTEAFF
CDR3nt: TGTGCCAGCAGCCGGGACAGGGGAACTGAAGCTTTCTTT

abundance: .
v_gene: TRBV5-6
j_gene: TRBJ1-1
d_gene: .
CDR3aa: CASRFGVATGAFF
CDR3nt: TGTGCCAGCAGATTTGGGGTCGCGACAGGTGCTTTCTTT

abundance: .
v_gene: TRBV11-1
j_gene: TRBJ2-1
d_gene: .
CDR3aa: CASSLASGAYNEQFF
CDR3nt: TGTGCCAGCAGCTTAGCATCGGGGGCCTACAATGAGCAGTTCTTC

abundance: .
v_gene: TRBV5-1
j_gene: TRBJ1-2
d_gene: TRBD1
CDR3aa: CASRPRQGSGYGYTF
CDR3nt: TGCGCCAGCAGACCCAGACAGGGGTCTGGCTATGGCTACACCTTC

abundance: .
v_gene: TRBV4-3
j_gene: TRBJ1-1
d_gene: .
CDR3aa: CASSQDNVFTEAFF
CDR3nt: TGCGCCAGCAGCCAAGATAATGTGTTCACTGAAGCTTTCTTT

abundance: .
v_gene: TRBV29-1
j_gene: TRBJ2-1
d_gene: .
CDR3aa: CSGTPSISYNEQFF
CDR3nt: TGCAGCGGGACTCCTAGTATTTCCTACAATGAGCAGTTCTTC

abundance: once
v_gene: TRBV6-1
j_gene: TRBJ2-3
d_gene: .
CDR3aa: CASSEASRGGWGTDTQYF
CDR3nt: TGTGCCAGCAGTGAAGCGTCACGTGGGGGATGGGGCACAGATACGCAGTATTTT

abundance: once
v_gene: TRBV6-4
j_gene: TRBJ1-1
d_gene: .
CDR3aa: CASRMESANTEAFF
CDR3nt: TGTGCCAGCAGGATGGAATCAGCGAACACTGAAGCTTTCTTT

abundance: .
v_gene: TRBV29-1
j_gene: TRBJ2-7
d_gene: TRBD1
CDR3aa: CSVADRSSYEQYF
CDR3nt: TGCAGCGTTGCGGACAGGTCCTCCTACGAGCAGTACTTC

abundance: .
v_gene: TRBV7-2
j_gene: TRBJ2-1
d_gene: TRBD1
CDR3aa: CASSLAGGGLSSYNEQFF
CDR3nt: TGTGCCAGCAGCTTAGCAGGGGGCGGGTTGAGCTCCTACAATGAGCAGTTCTTC

abundance: .
v_gene: TRBV2
j_gene: TRBJ2-1
d_gene: .
CDR3aa: CASSRALIGNEQFF
CDR3nt: TGTGCCAGCAGTCGGGCGCTTATAGGAAATGAGCAGTTCTTC

abundance: once
v_gene: TRBV7-3
j_gene: TRBJ2-6
d_gene: .
CDR3aa: CASSQQSSGANVLTF
CDR3nt: TGTGCCAGCAGCCAACAGAGCTCTGGGGCCAACGTCCTGACTTTC

abundance: .
v_gene: TRBV30
j_gene: TRBJ1-2
d_gene: TRBD1
CDR3aa: CAWATGGDYGYTF
CDR3nt: TGTGCCTGGGCGACAGGGGGCGACTATGGCTACACCTTC

abundance: .
v_gene: TRBV4-3
j_gene: TRBJ1-4
d_gene: TRBD1
CDR3aa: CASSQTGVGEKLFF
CDR3nt: TGCGCCAGCAGCCAGACAGGGGTGGGAGAAAAACTGTTTTTT

abundance: .
v_gene: TRBV2
j_gene: TRBJ2-7
d_gene: TRBD1
CDR3aa: CASRGTGGTHEQYF
CDR3nt: TGTGCCAGCAGGGGGACAGGGGGTACCCACGAGCAGTACTTC

abundance: .
v_gene: TRBV5-8
j_gene: TRBJ1-2
d_gene: .
CDR3aa: CASSLLGDGYTF
CDR3nt: TGTGCCAGCAGCTTGCTCGGGGACGGCTACACCTTC

abundance: .
v_gene: TRBV14
j_gene: TRBJ2-7
d_gene: .
CDR3aa: CASSQGVSISYEQYF
CDR3nt: TGTGCCAGCAGCCAAGGCGTCAGCATCTCCTACGAGCAGTACTTC

abundance: .
v_gene: TRBV5-1
j_gene: TRBJ2-7
d_gene: TRBD1
CDR3aa: CASRRTGTYEQYF
CDR3nt: TGCGCCAGCAGAAGGACAGGGACCTACGAGCAGTACTTC

abundance: .
v_gene: TRBV6-4
j_gene: TRBJ2-3
d_gene: TRBD2
CDR3aa: CASSDGTSSDTQYF
CDR3nt: TGTGCCAGCAGTGACGGGACTAGCTCAGATACGCAGTATTTT

abundance: .
v_gene: TRBV4-1
j_gene: TRBJ1-1
d_gene: .
CDR3aa: CASSQGANWVGAFF
CDR3nt: TGCGCCAGCAGCCAAGGGGCCAACTGGGTCGGGGCTTTCTTT

abundance: .
v_gene: TRBV29-1
j_gene: TRBJ2-1
d_gene: .
CDR3aa: CSVETPGWYNEQFF
CDR3nt: TGCAGCGTTGAAACGCCAGGGTGGTACAATGAGCAGTTCTTC

abundance: .
v_gene: TRBV9
j_gene: TRBJ2-3
d_gene: .
CDR3aa: CASSVRQGGTDTQYF
CDR3nt: TGTGCCAGCAGCGTCAGGCAGGGAGGCACAGATACGCAGTATTTT

abundance: .
v_gene: TRBV10-2
j_gene: TRBJ2-4
d_gene: .
CDR3aa: CASRDDSPVQYF
CDR3nt: TGCGCCAGCAGGGATGACAGTCCGGTTCAGTACTTC

abundance: .
v_gene: TRBV7-9
j_gene: TRBJ2-7
d_gene: .
CDR3aa: CASSMGPGGHEQYF
CDR3nt: TGTGCCAGCAGCATGGGCCCCGGGGGCCACGAGCAGTACTTC

abundance: once
v_gene: TRBV19
j_gene: TRBJ2-3
d_gene: TRBD2
CDR3aa: CASSIAIGLAGNTDTQYF
CDR3nt: TGTGCCAGTAGTATAGCCATTGGACTAGCGGGGAACACAGATACGCAGTATTTT

abundance: .
v_gene: TRBV27
j_gene: TRBJ1-4
d_gene: TRBD1
CDR3aa: CASSLSGGGYVEKLFF
CDR3nt: TGTGCCAGCAGTCTCTCAGGGGGGGGCTATGTTGAAAAACTGTTTTTT

abundance: .
v_gene: TRBV6-4
j_gene: TRBJ2-1
d_gene: TRBD1
CDR3aa: CASRADRALNEQFF
CDR3nt: TGTGCCAGCAGAGCGGACAGGGCCCTCAATGAGCAGTTCTTC

abundance: .
v_gene: TRBV11-2
j_gene: TRBJ2-7
d_gene: .
CDR3aa: CASSRRRATGASSYEQYF
CDR3nt: TGTGCCAGCAGCCGACGACGGGCTACAGGTGCGAGCTCCTACGAGCAGTACTTC

abundance: .
v_gene: TRBV30
j_gene: TRBJ1-2
d_gene: .
CDR3aa: CAWAGFHGYTF
CDR3nt: TGTGCCTGGGCGGGGTTTCATGGCTACACCTTC

abundance: few
v_gene: TRBV4-3
j_gene: TRBJ1-2
d_gene: .
CDR3aa: CASSVPGAGLGYGYTF
CDR3nt: TGCGCCAGCAGCGTCCCCGGGGCAGGGCTCGGGTATGGCTACACCTTC